This TCR beta chain was recovered during a study of shared clonotypes between healthy human individuals. The wider study: Per donor, three plates held CD4 naive cells, three held CD4 memory, two held CD8 naive and one held CD8 memory.

Whole-study results and caveats: The authors sampled blood alone, and tissue repertoires likely differ.

The junction had 18 bases not matched to a gene; V was cut back by 7 bases and J by 0 bases. The CDR3 is 20 residues long. Germline V gene lookup returns CDR1 MDHEN and CDR2 SYDVKM. In regard to this clone: Antigen specificity is unknown.

It was across several immunoSEQ plates that each subset's genomic DNA was evenly split. The DNA input per sorted-subset replicate PCR was 200 ng, corresponding to around 28,000 T cell genomes. Profiled with immunoSEQ multiplex PCR; TCRdb holds only in-frame clones, not every one. Among about 680,000 clones listed, around three quarters were seen once. The V and J genes are TRBV28 and TRBJ2-7, with 13 bases matching TRBD2. This TCR was sampled from a woman aged 25-40 years in good health. Material: memory CD4+ T cells sorted from blood. Subset: CD45RA-negative fraction. In nucleotides, the CDR3 is TGTGCCAGCACTGCCCCCCCGGGACTAGCGGGACCCACTAGCTCCTACGAGCAGTACTTC. It specifies CASTAPPGLAGPTSSYEQYF.